This T cell receptor (beta chain) is from a study of graft-versus-host responses after intestinal transplantation. Study as a whole: Once they had received anti-thymocyte globulin induction, all recipients took tacrolimus and steroids for approximately three years. General study findings and limits: An association linked early post-transplant HvG declines with peak circulating GvH clone levels. Recipient bone marrow held GvH clones, some seen earlier in ileum or blood. Graft-versus-host to host-versus-graft clonal ratios in allografts were high in patients with graft-donor T cell macrochimerism.

As for this clone: What it binds is not known.

TCRdb's copy holds only in-frame clones and misses some; the assay was immunoSEQ multiplex PCR. The profile shows more than 20,000 clones, less than 90% of them singletons. Germline V CDR1 and CDR2: WSHSY, SAAADI. V dropped 9 bases and J dropped 0; count of bases not matched to a gene: 6. This CDR3 spans 15 amino acids. The V and J genes are TRBV10-2 and TRBJ2-1; 9 bases map to TRBD2. The TCR was taken from a human patient who received an intestinal transplant, so some T cells may come from the graft donor. Sequenced here: PBMCs, sampled approximately four weeks after intestinal transplant. The CDR3 spells CASTGTSSSYNEQFF. The CDR3 nucleotides read TGCGCCAGTACCGGGACTAGCAGCTCCTACAATGAGCAGTTCTTC.